Sequencing of this T cell receptor (beta chain) was carried out in a study of cytomegalovirus exposure and HLA in healthy donors. Notes on the study in general: The study listed some 160 cytomegalovirus-associated TCR beta chains.

On this clone itself: Antigen unknown.

It was the approximately 130-subject validation cohort, separate from the approximately 620-subject first cohort, to which the donors belonged. In germline, CDR1 is SGHVS, CDR2 FNYEAQ. V trimming: 0 bases; J trimming: 5 bases; junction bases outside the gene matches: 7. The CDR3 is 16 amino acids. The protocol was immunoSEQ multiplex PCR, while the TCRdb copy is restricted to in-frame clones and leaves out a portion. The repertoire holds 100,000 to 150,000 clones, with 86% as singletons. Sequencing used PBMCs. The chain employs TRBV7-6 and TRBJ2-1; 7 bases align to TRBD2. This TCR was sampled from a man between 18 and 35 years old in good health and CMV-seronegative. This CDR3 is CASSLARSGANNEQFF. The CDR3 nucleotides are TGTGCCAGCAGCTTAGCGAGGAGCGGGGCTAACAATGAGCAGTTCTTC.